The 8 T cell receptor beta chains listed next were all sequenced from one sample in a study of brain T cells in children with intractable seizures (dated by TCRdb to the early 2020s). Library preparation employed the immunoSEQ multiplex PCR assay. TCRdb obtained this table from immuneACCESS and retained in-frame rearrangements with V and J assigned. These tables miss some clones; where compared with another copy, unresolved V genes account for less than half of the shortfall, and the remainder is unexplained. This sample comprises under 400,000 clones, 93% of them detected only once. The ten largest clonotypes hold 4.5% to 7% of the sample. This specimen's time point label, interpreted: blood from clinic visit 5 months post-surgery; TSC patient then seizure free. Sequences were derived from peripheral blood, sampled about 5 months after surgery. Source of these receptors: a boy less than two years old with tuberous sclerosis and intractable seizures.

The chain employs TRBV6-5 and TRBJ2-5; 9 positions match TRBD1. Germline V gene sequence: CDR1 MNHEY, CDR2 SVGAGI. CDR3 length equals 15 residues. Trimming at V came to 4 bases and at J to 4 bases, leaving 7 bases not matched to a gene. The CDR3 spells CASSSGTGLGETQYF. CDR3 DNA sequence: TGTGCCAGCAGTTCGGGGACAGGGTTAGGAGAGACCCAGTACTTC.

The chain has TRBV2 and TRBJ2-5; TRBD1 or TRBD2 may be the D gene (7 bases each). Germline values: CDR1 SNHLY, CDR2 FYNNEI. The length of the CDR3 is 12 residues. Deletions cut 7 bases from V and 3 bases from J, with 9 bases between. The CDR3 sequence: CASTGGEETQYF. DNA of the CDR3: TGTGCCAGCACAGGGGGGGAAGAGACCCAGTACTTC.

The chain couples TRBV10-3 to TRBJ2-7, with 7 bases aligning to TRBD2. The CDR3 is made up of 13 amino acids. With V trimmed by 7 bases and J by 0 bases, 3 bases remained unmatched. CDR1 is ENHRY and CDR2 is SYGVKD in the germline V gene. The CDR3 sequence is CAIKRGYSYEQYF. In nucleotides, the CDR3 is TGTGCCATCAAGCGGGGCTACTCCTACGAGCAGTACTTC.

The V and J genes are TRBV5-8 and TRBJ2-1; 10 bases map to TRBD2. J was trimmed by 0 bases and V by 0 bases; bases with no gene match: 0. Germline V gives CDR1 SGHTS, CDR2 YDEGEE. The CDR3 totals 16 residues. CDR3 amino acids: CASSLGLAGSYNEQFF. The DNA for the CDR3 is TGTGCCAGCAGCTTGGGACTAGCGGGCTCCTACAATGAGCAGTTCTTC.

The rearrangement links TRBV7-9 to TRBJ2-2; weak D call: TRBD1 (6 bases). The germline V gene encodes CDR1 SEHNR and CDR2 FQNEAQ (reference sequence). The CDR3 is made up of 16 amino acids. The V and J ends lost 4 bases and 3 bases respectively, with 15 bases between them. CDR3 in amino acids: CASSSYRVTDTGELFF. The DNA of the CDR3 is TGTGCCAGCAGCTCCTACAGGGTAACGGACACCGGGGAGCTGTTTTTT.

J is TRBJ2-7 and V is TRBV30; no clear D gene. The CDR3 has 14 amino acids. The V and J ends lost 1 base and 0 bases respectively, with 10 bases between them. Germline V gene sequence: CDR1 GTSNPN, CDR2 SVGIG (reference sequence). The CDR3 protein is CAWSESGSSYEQYF. The CDR3 nucleotides are TGTGCCTGGAGTGAAAGTGGGTCCTCCTACGAGCAGTACTTC.

The V call is TRBV5-1, the J call TRBJ2-1, with D maybe TRBD2 (6 bases). The CDR3 sequence is 14 residues long. Trimming took 0 bases from V and 6 from J, leaving 10 bases between them. Germline V gene lookup returns CDR1 SGHRS and CDR2 YFSETQ. The CDR3 reads CASSLAGVTNEQFF. DNA for the CDR3: TGCGCCAGCAGCTTGGCGGGGGTCACCAATGAGCAGTTCTTC.

The rearrangement uses TRBV6-5 and TRBJ2-3; 11 nucleotides agree with TRBD2. CDR1 is MNHEY and CDR2 is SVGAGI in the germline V gene. Losses at the gene ends were 5 bases for V and 6 bases for J; bases not matched to a gene: 7. CDR3 length: 15 amino acids. CDR3 coding DNA: TGTGCCAGCAGTCCTACTAGCGGGAGTCCGGATACGCAGTATTTT. It codes for CASSPTSGSPDTQYF.